Listed below are T cell receptor beta chains from one sample, sequenced in a study of blood T cell repertoires in COVID-19. Data came from immunoSEQ multiplex PCR; TCRdb stores just in-frame clones and leaves some out. Of about 440,000 clones listed, around nine tenths are singletons. What was sequenced was peripheral blood. The receptors here all came from a woman aged 30 to 39 with acute or convalescent COVID-19. Each CDR3 is given with its conserved first and last residue. A D gene is named only where the DNA matches it firmly. The size field is filled for only some rows; it gives once, few, many or a size class.

CDR3aa: CASATAGTSGQETQYF; CDR3nt: TGTGCCAGCGCTACTGCCGGGACTAGCGGCCAAGAGACCCAGTACTTC; v_gene: TRBV3-1/TRBV3-2; d_gene: TRBD2; abundance: -; j_gene: TRBJ2-5
CDR3aa: CASSSAPANRETQYF; CDR3nt: TGTGCCAGCAGCTCCGCCCCCGCTAATCGGGAGACCCAGTACTTC; v_gene: TRBV5-5; d_gene: -; abundance: -; j_gene: TRBJ2-5
CDR3aa: CASTGLAGFTDTQYF; CDR3nt: TGCGCCAGCACAGGACTAGCGGGGTTCACAGATACGCAGTATTTT; v_gene: TRBV5-1; d_gene: TRBD2; abundance: -; j_gene: TRBJ2-3
CDR3aa: CASKDSGHSPLHF; CDR3nt: TGTGCCAGCAAAGACAGCGGGCATTCACCCCTCCACTTT; v_gene: TRBV12-3/TRBV12-4; d_gene: -; abundance: -; j_gene: TRBJ1-6
CDR3aa: CASTLRHLGTDTQYF; CDR3nt: TGTGCCAGTACCCTGAGGCACCTCGGGACAGATACGCAGTATTTT; v_gene: TRBV19; d_gene: -; abundance: once; j_gene: TRBJ2-3
CDR3aa: CASSLAGQGNQPQHF; CDR3nt: TGTGCCAGCAGCTTAGCTGGACAGGGCAATCAGCCCCAGCATTTT; v_gene: TRBV11-2; d_gene: TRBD1; abundance: -; j_gene: TRBJ1-5
CDR3aa: CASSRDTYEQYF; CDR3nt: TGCGCCAGCAGTCGGGACACCTACGAGCAGTACTTC; v_gene: TRBV5-1; d_gene: -; abundance: few; j_gene: TRBJ2-7
CDR3aa: CASSYSTGAGNTIYF; CDR3nt: TGTGCCAGCAGTTACTCGACAGGGGCCGGAAACACCATATATTTT; v_gene: TRBV6-5; d_gene: TRBD1; abundance: few; j_gene: TRBJ1-3
CDR3aa: CASSSGGTANTDTQYF; CDR3nt: TGCGCCAGCAGCTCGGGAGGGACAGCGAACACAGATACGCAGTATTTT; v_gene: TRBV5-1; d_gene: -; abundance: -; j_gene: TRBJ2-3
CDR3aa: CSVEIPQGPGELFF; CDR3nt: TGCAGCGTTGAAATACCGCAGGGTCCCGGGGAGCTGTTTTTT; v_gene: TRBV29-1; d_gene: -; abundance: -; j_gene: TRBJ2-2
CDR3aa: CASTQGAVTPQHF; CDR3nt: TGTGCCAGCACCCAAGGGGCAGTGACGCCCCAGCATTTT; v_gene: TRBV12-3/TRBV12-4; d_gene: -; abundance: -; j_gene: TRBJ1-5
CDR3aa: CASSLFVGGNQPQHF; CDR3nt: TGTGCCAGTAGCCTCTTCGTAGGGGGAAATCAGCCCCAGCATTTT; v_gene: TRBV19; d_gene: -; abundance: -; j_gene: TRBJ1-5
CDR3aa: CASSPSSGVLNEQFF; CDR3nt: TGTGCCAGCAGTCCTTCTAGCGGGGTATTAAATGAGCAGTTCTTC; v_gene: TRBV28; d_gene: TRBD2; abundance: -; j_gene: TRBJ2-1
CDR3aa: CASSIDGGRGTEAFF; CDR3nt: TGTGCCAGTAGTATAGATGGTGGGAGGGGCACTGAAGCTTTCTTT; v_gene: TRBV19; d_gene: -; abundance: -; j_gene: TRBJ1-1
CDR3aa: CASSQEWRHTQYF; CDR3nt: TGTGCCAGCAGCCAAGAATGGAGGCATACGCAGTATTTT; v_gene: TRBV3-1/TRBV3-2; d_gene: -; abundance: -; j_gene: TRBJ2-3
CDR3aa: CASSLAAGGYDEQFF; CDR3nt: TGTGCCAGCAGCTTAGCTGCGGGGGGGTACGATGAGCAGTTCTTC; v_gene: TRBV7-6; d_gene: TRBD2; abundance: -; j_gene: TRBJ2-1
CDR3aa: CASSGFRGTDESSYNEQFF; CDR3nt: TGTGCCAGCAGCGGTTTCCGTGGGACAGATGAGAGCTCCTACAATGAGCAGTTCTTC; v_gene: TRBV9; d_gene: TRBD1; abundance: -; j_gene: TRBJ2-1
CDR3aa: CSVLQGATKNIQYF; CDR3nt: TGCAGCGTCCTCCAGGGGGCGACCAAAAACATTCAGTACTTC; v_gene: TRBV29-1; d_gene: TRBD1; abundance: -; j_gene: TRBJ2-4